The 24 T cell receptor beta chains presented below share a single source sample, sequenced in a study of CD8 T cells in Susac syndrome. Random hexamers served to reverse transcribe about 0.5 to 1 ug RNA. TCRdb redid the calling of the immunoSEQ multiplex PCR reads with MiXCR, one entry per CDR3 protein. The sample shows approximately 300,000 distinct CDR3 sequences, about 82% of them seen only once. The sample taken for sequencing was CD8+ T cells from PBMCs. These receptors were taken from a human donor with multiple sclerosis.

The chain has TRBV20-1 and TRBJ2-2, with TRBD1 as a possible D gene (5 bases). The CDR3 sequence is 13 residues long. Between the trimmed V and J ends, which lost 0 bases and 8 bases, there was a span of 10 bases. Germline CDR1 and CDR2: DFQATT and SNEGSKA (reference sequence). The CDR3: CSARDRAKGELFF. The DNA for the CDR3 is TGCAGTGCTAGAGACAGGGCCAAGGGGGAGCTGTTTTTT.

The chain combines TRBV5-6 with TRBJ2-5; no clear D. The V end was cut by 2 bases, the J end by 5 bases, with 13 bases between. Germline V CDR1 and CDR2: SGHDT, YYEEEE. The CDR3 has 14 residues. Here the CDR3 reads CASSFWYAGETQYF. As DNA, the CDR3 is TGTGCCAGCAGCTTTTGGTACGCTGGTGAGACCCAGTACTTC. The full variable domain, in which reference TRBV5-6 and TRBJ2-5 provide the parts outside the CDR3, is DAGVTQSPTHLIKTRGQQVTLRCSPKSGHDTVSWYQQALGQGPQFIFQYYEEEERQRGNFPDRFSGHQFPNYSSELNVNALLLGDSALYLCASSFWYAGETQYFGPGTRLLVL.

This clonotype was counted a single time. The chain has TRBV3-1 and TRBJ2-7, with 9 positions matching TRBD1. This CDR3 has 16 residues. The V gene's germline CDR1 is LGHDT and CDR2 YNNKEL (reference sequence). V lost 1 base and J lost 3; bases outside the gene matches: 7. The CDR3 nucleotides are TGTGCCAGCAGCCAAGGGAACCGGGACAGGGACTACGAGCAGTACTTC. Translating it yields CASSQGNRDRDYEQYF.

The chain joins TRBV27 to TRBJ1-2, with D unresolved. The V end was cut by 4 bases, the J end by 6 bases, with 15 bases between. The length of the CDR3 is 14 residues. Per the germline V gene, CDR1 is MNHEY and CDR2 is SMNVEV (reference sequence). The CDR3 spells CASSSGGIQDGYTF. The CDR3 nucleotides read TGTGCCAGCAGTTCAGGAGGCATACAAGATGGCTACACCTTC.

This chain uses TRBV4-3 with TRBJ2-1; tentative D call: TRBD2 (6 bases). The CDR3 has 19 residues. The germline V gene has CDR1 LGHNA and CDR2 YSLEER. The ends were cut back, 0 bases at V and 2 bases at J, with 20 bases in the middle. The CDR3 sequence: CASSQDGGRTGRPYNEQFF. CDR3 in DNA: TGCGCCAGCAGCCAAGATGGGGGACGTACCGGGAGACCCTACAATGAGCAGTTCTTC.

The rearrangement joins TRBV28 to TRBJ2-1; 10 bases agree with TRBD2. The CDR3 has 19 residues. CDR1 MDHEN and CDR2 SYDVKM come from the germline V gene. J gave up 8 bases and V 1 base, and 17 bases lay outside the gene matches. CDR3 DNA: TGTGCCAGCAGTTTATACCCATCGACTAGAAGCGGGAGGGCTGATGAGCAGTTCTTC. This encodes CASSLYPSTRSGRADEQFF.

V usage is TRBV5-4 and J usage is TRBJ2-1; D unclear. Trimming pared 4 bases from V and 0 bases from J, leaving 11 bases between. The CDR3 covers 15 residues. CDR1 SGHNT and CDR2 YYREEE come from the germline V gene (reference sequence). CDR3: CASSPVLSSYNEQFF. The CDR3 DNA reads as TGTGCCAGCAGCCCCGTTCTAAGCTCCTACAATGAGCAGTTCTTC.

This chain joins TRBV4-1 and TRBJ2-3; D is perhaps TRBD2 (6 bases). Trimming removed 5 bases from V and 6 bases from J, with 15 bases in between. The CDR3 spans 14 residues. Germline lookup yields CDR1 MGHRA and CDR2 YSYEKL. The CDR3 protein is CASSYSGGGDTQYF. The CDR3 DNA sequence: TGCGCCAGCAGCTATAGCGGAGGCGGGGATACGCAGTATTTT.

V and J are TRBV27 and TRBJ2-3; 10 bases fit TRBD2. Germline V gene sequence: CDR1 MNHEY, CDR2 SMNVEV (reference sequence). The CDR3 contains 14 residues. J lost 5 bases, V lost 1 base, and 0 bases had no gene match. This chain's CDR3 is CASSLWTSGDTQYF. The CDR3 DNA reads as TGTGCCAGCAGTTTATGGACTAGCGGAGATACGCAGTATTTT.

The CDR3 coding sequence is TGTGCCAGTACTAGACTAGCGGGAGCTTCAGATACGCAGTATTTT. This sequence encodes CASTRLAGASDTQYF. This sequence joins TRBV19 and TRBJ2-3; 12 bases agree with TRBD2. From germline, CDR1 is LNHDA and CDR2 SQIVND (reference sequence). With V trimmed by 7 bases and J by 4 bases, 6 bases remained unmatched. CDR3 length: 15 amino acids.

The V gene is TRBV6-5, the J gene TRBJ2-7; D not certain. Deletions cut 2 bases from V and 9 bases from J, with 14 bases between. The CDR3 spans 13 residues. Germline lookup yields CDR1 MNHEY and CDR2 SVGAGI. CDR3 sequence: CASSYAPIVGQYF. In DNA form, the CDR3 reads TGTGCCAGCAGTTACGCCCCAATAGTCGGGCAGTACTTC.

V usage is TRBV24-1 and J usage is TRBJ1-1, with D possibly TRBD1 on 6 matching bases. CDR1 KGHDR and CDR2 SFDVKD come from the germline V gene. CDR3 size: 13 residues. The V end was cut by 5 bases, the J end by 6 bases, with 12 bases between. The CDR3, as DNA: TGTGCCACCAGTGCGGGGGCGCGAGCTGAAGCTTTCTTT. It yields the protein CATSAGARAEAFF.

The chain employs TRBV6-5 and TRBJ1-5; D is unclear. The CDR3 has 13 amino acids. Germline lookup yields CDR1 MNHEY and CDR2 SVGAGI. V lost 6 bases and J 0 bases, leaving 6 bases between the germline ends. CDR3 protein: CASSSYSNQPQHF. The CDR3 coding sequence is TGTGCCAGCAGCAGCTATAGCAATCAGCCCCAGCATTTT.

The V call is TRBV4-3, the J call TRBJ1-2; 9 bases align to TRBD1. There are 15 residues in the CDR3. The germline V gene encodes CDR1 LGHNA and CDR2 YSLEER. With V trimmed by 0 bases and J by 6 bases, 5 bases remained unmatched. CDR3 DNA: TGCGCCAGCAGCCAAGATGGGACAGGGTGGGATGGCTACACCTTC. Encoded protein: CASSQDGTGWDGYTF.

The CDR3 coding sequence is TGTGCCAGCACCCTACAGGGCTTTGGCTCCTACAATGAGCAGTTCTTC. Protein: CASTLQGFGSYNEQFF. The chain uses TRBV27 and TRBJ2-1, with a possible D match to TRBD1 (6 bases). Deletions cut 7 bases from V and 0 bases from J, with 16 bases between. The CDR3 is made up of 16 amino acids. Germline values: CDR1 MNHEY, CDR2 SMNVEV (reference sequence).

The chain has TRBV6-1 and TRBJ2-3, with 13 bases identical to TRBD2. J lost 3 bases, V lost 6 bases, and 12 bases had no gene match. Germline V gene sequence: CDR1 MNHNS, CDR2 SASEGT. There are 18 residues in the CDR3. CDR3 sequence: CASSLLAGGPWLTDTQYF. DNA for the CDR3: TGTGCCAGCAGCCTACTAGCGGGAGGGCCTTGGTTGACAGATACGCAGTATTTT.

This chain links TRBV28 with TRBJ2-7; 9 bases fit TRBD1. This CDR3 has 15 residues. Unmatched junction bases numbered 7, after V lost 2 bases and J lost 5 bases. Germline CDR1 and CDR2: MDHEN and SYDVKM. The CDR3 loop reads CASSLTGGAGNEQYF. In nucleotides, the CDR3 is TGTGCCAGCAGTTTAACAGGGGGCGCTGGGAACGAGCAGTACTTC.

CDR3 sequence reads: CASSGSSGRAGNIQYF. The CDR3 bases are TGTGCCAGCAGCGGAAGTAGCGGGAGGGCCGGAAACATTCAGTACTTC. This chain joins TRBV11-3 and TRBJ2-4, with 11 bases fitting TRBD2. This CDR3 spans 16 amino acids. With 5 bases clipped from V and 6 bases from J, the junction kept 9 bases outside the gene matches. Germline V gene lookup returns CDR1 SGHNT and CDR2 YENEEA.

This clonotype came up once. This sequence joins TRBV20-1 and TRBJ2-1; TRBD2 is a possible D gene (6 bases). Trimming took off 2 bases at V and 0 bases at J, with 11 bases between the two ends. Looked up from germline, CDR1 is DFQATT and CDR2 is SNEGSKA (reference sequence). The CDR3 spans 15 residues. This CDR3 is CSARPTRSSYNEQFF. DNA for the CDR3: TGCAGTGCTAGACCGACTAGGAGCTCCTACAATGAGCAGTTCTTC.

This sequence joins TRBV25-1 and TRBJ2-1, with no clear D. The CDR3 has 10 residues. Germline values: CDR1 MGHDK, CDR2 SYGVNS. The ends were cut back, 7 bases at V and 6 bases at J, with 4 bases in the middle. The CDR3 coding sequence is TGTGCCAGCATGTTCAATGAGCAGTTCTTC. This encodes CASMFNEQFF. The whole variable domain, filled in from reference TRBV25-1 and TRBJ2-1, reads EADIYQTPRYLVIGTGKKITLECSQTMGHDKMYWYQQDPGMELHLIHYSYGVNSTEKGDLSSESTVSRIRTEHFPLTLESARPSHTSQYLCASMFNEQFFGPGTRLTVL.

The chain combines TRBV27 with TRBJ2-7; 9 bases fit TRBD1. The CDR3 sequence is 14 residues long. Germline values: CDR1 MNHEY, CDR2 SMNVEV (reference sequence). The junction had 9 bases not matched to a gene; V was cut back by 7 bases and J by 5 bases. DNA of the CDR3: TGTGCCAGCACCCCGACCGGGACAGGGAACGAGCAGTACTTC. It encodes CASTPTGTGNEQYF.

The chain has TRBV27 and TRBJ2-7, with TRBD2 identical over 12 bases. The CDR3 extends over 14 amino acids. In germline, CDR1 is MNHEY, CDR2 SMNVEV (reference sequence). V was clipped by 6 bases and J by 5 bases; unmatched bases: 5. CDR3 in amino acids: CASSAGLAGHEQYF. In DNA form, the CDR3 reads TGTGCCAGCAGCGCGGGACTAGCGGGCCACGAGCAGTACTTC.

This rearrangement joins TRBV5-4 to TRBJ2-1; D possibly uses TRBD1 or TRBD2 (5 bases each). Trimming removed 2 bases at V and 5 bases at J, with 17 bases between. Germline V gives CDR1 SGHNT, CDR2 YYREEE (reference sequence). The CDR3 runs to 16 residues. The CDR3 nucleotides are TGTGCCAGCAGCTTATTCTTCGGGACGGATAACAATGAGCAGTTCTTC. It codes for CASSLFFGTDNNEQFF. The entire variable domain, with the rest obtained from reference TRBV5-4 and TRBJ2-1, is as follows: ETGVTQSPTHLIKTRGQQVTLRCSSQSGHNTVSWYQQALGQGPQFIFQYYREEENGRGNFPPRFSGLQFPNYSSELNVNALELDDSALYLCASSLFFGTDNNEQFFGPGTRLTVL.

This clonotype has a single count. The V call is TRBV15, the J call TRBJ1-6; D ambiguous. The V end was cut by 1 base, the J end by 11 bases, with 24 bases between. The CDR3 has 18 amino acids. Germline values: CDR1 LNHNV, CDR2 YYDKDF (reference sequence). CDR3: CATSRGHLGRSRHPPLHF. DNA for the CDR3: TGTGCCACCAGCAGAGGCCATCTAGGACGGTCGCGGCATCCACCCCTCCACTTT.